Reported below is one T cell receptor (beta chain). This clonotype has just one count. This receptor's antigen is unknown. No clone much larger than this one lies a single base away; base qualities are absent. On its own, one read is weak support. The sample is drawn from a study (dated by TCRdb to about 2016). The protocol used for the library was RT-PCR. The sequencer listed for this sample is Illumina MiSeq. TCRdb reanalyzed the raw reads on its own, using fastp at Q25 for trimming and MiXCR for clone calling, and kept in-frame beta chains. CDR3 protein duplicates are merged, each entry listing the most common genes and DNA. The sample table lists hundreds of thousands of distinct CDR3 sequences, 12% to 15% of them with a count of one. The ten largest account for 3% to 4.5% of the sample. V loses 9 bases at its end and J loses 3 bases; junction bases beyond the gene matches: 2. From the cysteine through the phenylalanine, the CDR3 covers 12 amino acids. Only CDR3 DNA is held: 36 bases, read in frame from base 1. CDR1 and CDR2 were assigned from the germline V gene as SGHNT and YENEEA.

This receptor chain uses TRBV11-3 and TRBJ2-1, and TRBD2 matches 7 of the central bases. The receptor was derived from a female donor in good health, serving as a healthy control. What was sequenced was memory CD4+ T cells from blood. The DNA reads TGTGCCAGATGGGGGGGCTACAATGAGCAGTTCTTC. Its translation reads: CARWGGYNEQFF.